The 16 T cell receptor beta chains below come from one sample, sequenced in a study of T-cell memory formation after mild COVID-19. TCRdb called the 5' RACE reads again in MiXCR, with one record for every CDR3 protein. The table includes 350,000 to 450,000 distinct CDR3 sequences, 15% to 20% detected once. The sample taken for sequencing was PBMCs or a T cell subset sorted from them (not recorded which). These receptors came from an adult woman who had mild COVID-19 (a few samples of this study predate the infection). Cell type and time point are not known.

Comment on this clonotype: A read error may account for a junction end that differs from germline. V is TRBV4-3 and J is TRBJ2-7, with D maybe TRBD2 (6 bases). This CDR3 is 13 amino acids long. CDR1 is LGHNA and CDR2 is YSLEER in the germline V gene. The CDR3 DNA reads as TGCGCCAGCAGCCAAGATATCGGAGGGAGAGGGCACTTC. Amino acids: CASSQDIGGRGHF.

This clonotype has a handful of counts. The J gene is TRBJ1-5, the V gene TRBV6-1; TRBD1 might be the D (6 bases). V was cut by 6 bases and J by 3 bases, with 9 bases left in between. CDR1 MNHNS and CDR2 SASEGT come from the germline V gene. The CDR3 spans 13 residues. The CDR3 DNA follows: TGTGCCAGCAGGGAGGGACACAATCAGCCCCAGCATTTT. The encoded protein is CASREGHNQPQHF.

This clonotype was seen a few times. The rearrangement links TRBV3-1 to TRBJ2-7; tentatively, D is TRBD1 (7 bases). CDR3 length: 14 amino acids. V gave up 1 base and J gave up 2 bases, with 9 bases separating them. The V gene's germline CDR1 is LGHDT and CDR2 YNNKEL (reference sequence). CDR3 coding DNA: TGTGCCAGCAGCCAAGGCGGGACAGCCTACGAGCAGTACTTC. Translation: CASSQGGTAYEQYF.

The chain has TRBV5-4 and TRBJ1-2; D is ambiguous. This CDR3 spans 14 amino acids. The V end lost 1 base, the J end lost 4 bases, and 11 bases lay between the germline ends. Germline V lookup: CDR1 SGHNT, CDR2 YYREEE (reference sequence). In nucleotides, the CDR3 is TGTGCCAGCAGCTTGAAGGAGGAGAGCTATGGCTACACCTTC. This gives the protein CASSLKEESYGYTF.

This clonotype was counted only a few times. The V call is TRBV4-1, the J call TRBJ2-3; the D is unclear. Trimming removed 0 bases from V and 0 bases from J, with 4 bases in between. Germline CDR1 MGHRA, CDR2 YSYEKL. The length of the CDR3 is 14 residues. The CDR3 sequence: CASSQELSTDTQYF. The CDR3 coding sequence is TGCGCCAGCAGCCAAGAGTTGAGCACAGATACGCAGTATTTT.

The chain has TRBV20-1 and TRBJ1-4; weak D call: TRBD1 (6 bases). V dropped 5 bases and J dropped 3 bases, with 13 bases sitting between them. This CDR3 has 14 amino acids. CDR1 and CDR2 (germline): DFQATT, SNEGSKA (reference sequence). The DNA for the CDR3 is TGCAGTGCTCCCCCGACAGGACCTAATGAAAAACTGTTTTTT. Translated, it gives CSAPPTGPNEKLFF.

The chain carries TRBV20-1 and TRBJ2-3, with 14 bases matching TRBD2. This CDR3 comprises 13 residues. The germline V gene has CDR1 DFQATT and CDR2 SNEGSKA (reference sequence). The trim removed 6 bases at V and 8 bases at J, leaving 4 bases unmatched. The CDR3 bases are TGCAGTGCAGGGACTAGCGGGAGTATTACGCAGTATTTT. Translation: CSAGTSGSITQYF.

This clonotype was counted ten times or more. V and J are TRBV9 and TRBJ2-7; 7 bases map to TRBD2. Per the germline V gene, CDR1 is SGDLS and CDR2 is YYNGEE. J lost 1 base, V lost 0 bases, and 1 base had no gene match. This CDR3 has 14 amino acids. CDR3 protein: CASSVASGSYEQYF. CDR3 DNA: TGTGCCAGCAGCGTAGCTAGCGGTTCCTACGAGCAGTACTTC.

The V gene is TRBV6-5, the J gene TRBJ2-3, with D perhaps TRBD1 (6 bases). V was shortened by 5 bases and J by 4 bases, with 10 bases between the two germline ends. Germline-derived CDR1 and CDR2 are MNHEY and SVGAGI. This CDR3 is built from 13 residues. CDR3 in amino acids: CASSKQGADTQYF. The CDR3 bases are TGTGCCAGCAGTAAACAGGGTGCAGATACGCAGTATTTT.

At least ten counts were recorded for this clonotype. J is TRBJ1-4 and V is TRBV7-9, with D uncertain. Germline values: CDR1 SEHNR, CDR2 FQNEAQ (reference sequence). With 6 bases removed from V and 7 bases from J, the gap between germline ends came to 18 bases. The CDR3 is 15 amino acids. CDR3 bases: TGTGCCAGCAGTTATCGTAAAGGGCCAGTTGAAAAACTGTTTTTT. Translating it yields CASSYRKGPVEKLFF. The full variable domain, with the rest looked up from reference TRBV7-9 and TRBJ1-4, is DTGVSQNPRHKITKRGQNVTFRCDPISEHNRLYWYRQTLGQGPEFLTYFQNEAQLEKSRLLSDRFSAERPKGSFSTLEIQRTEQGDSAMYLCASSYRKGPVEKLFFGSGTQLSVL.

This clonotype appeared once. The V gene is TRBV3-1, the J gene TRBJ2-7; D is possibly TRBD1 (5 bases). Deletions cut 0 bases from V and 3 bases from J, with 12 bases between. Germline CDR1 and CDR2: LGHDT and YNNKEL (reference sequence). The CDR3 is 15 residues long. The CDR3 DNA reads TGTGCCAGCAGCCAAGATCTTCGCAGGGTCTACGAGCAGTACTTC. As protein: CASSQDLRRVYEQYF.

The chain uses TRBV5-1 and TRBJ1-6, with TRBD1 as a possible D gene (5 bases). Trimming took off 4 bases at V and 6 bases at J, with 11 bases between the two ends. Germline CDR1 reads SGHRS; CDR2 reads YFSETQ. This CDR3 contains 14 residues. The CDR3 region is CASSEGDPNSPLHF. As DNA, the CDR3 is TGCGCCAGCAGCGAAGGGGATCCTAATTCACCCCTCCACTTT.

The sample holds a few counts of this clonotype. The V gene is TRBV20-1, the J gene TRBJ2-7; TRBD1 is a possible D gene (5 bases). The CDR3 consists of 13 residues. Looked up from germline, CDR1 is DFQATT and CDR2 is SNEGSKA (reference sequence). Trimming shortened V by 1 base and J by 2 bases, and 9 bases separated the two germline ends. The CDR3 bases are TGCAGTGCTAGAGGCGGCAGGGCCTACGAGCAGTACTTC. This sequence encodes CSARGGRAYEQYF.

This clonotype occurred a few times. This CDR3 is CASRGAGVWGYTF. The CDR3 DNA is TGTGCCAGCAGGGGAGCTGGGGTGTGGGGCTACACCTTC. The J gene is TRBJ1-2, the V gene TRBV12-3 or TRBV12-4; D is unclear. This CDR3 is built from 13 residues. V lost 6 bases and J lost 8, with 16 bases in between.

This clonotype was seen a handful of times. The chain links TRBV9 to TRBJ1-3, with no clear D. This CDR3 is built from 15 residues. V was cut by 4 bases and J by 0 bases, with 11 bases left in between. Germline CDR1 is SGDLS and CDR2 is YYNGEE. The CDR3, as DNA: TGTGCCAGCAGCCCCGACGGGAACTCTGGAAACACCATATATTTT. It is translated as CASSPDGNSGNTIYF.

V usage is TRBV7-8 and J usage is TRBJ2-5; possibly TRBD1 for D (6 bases). Trimming removed 3 bases from V and 5 bases from J, with 13 bases in between. The germline CDR1 and CDR2 sequences are SGHVS and FQNEAQ. This CDR3 has 14 residues. In DNA form, the CDR3 reads TGTGCCAGCAGCTTTCCAGGGGATCGGGAGACCCAGTACTTC. Translation: CASSFPGDRETQYF.